A selection of T cell receptor beta chains follows, all from one sample in a study of early T cells in non-severe SARS-CoV-2 infection. TCRdb used MiXCR to reprocess the 5' RACE reads, holding one entry per CDR3 protein. This sample yields 45,000 to 75,000 distinct CDR3 sequences, of which 8% to 9.5% are seen a single time; 17% belongs to the top ten. The sample consisted of whole blood. These receptors all stem from an adult who was a healthcare worker with PCR-confirmed SARS-CoV-2 infection or an uninfected control (not recorded which). Each CDR3 is given with its conserved first and last residue. D genes are given only for firm matches.

V	J	D	length	CDR3
TRBV5-4	TRBJ2-6	NA	15	CASSFGDSGANVLTF
TRBV19	TRBJ2-2	TRBD1	14	CASTLGQGTGELFF
TRBV4-1	TRBJ2-3	NA	13	CASSHEQADTQYF
TRBV27	TRBJ2-4	NA	14	CASSSYLAKNIQYF
TRBV7-2	TRBJ2-1	TRBD2	15	CASRTGLAGVNEQFF
TRBV6-5	TRBJ1-1	NA	16	CASSPEWARVGTEAFF
TRBV7-2	TRBJ2-7	TRBD1	15	CASSLRDRGLHEQYF
TRBV28	TRBJ1-1	NA	13	CASSFSKNTEAFF
TRBV28	TRBJ1-2	NA	15	CASSFPKGDRHGYTF
TRBV6-2/TRBV6-3	TRBJ2-7	NA	11	CASRESYEQYF
TRBV10-3	TRBJ2-3	TRBD2	16	CAIRAGSGGGTDTQYF
TRBV6-2/TRBV6-3	TRBJ2-1	NA	18	CAVGGERKLTSSYNEQFF
TRBV28	TRBJ1-2	NA	15	CASIEGRPAGYGYTF
TRBV25-1	TRBJ2-2	NA	14	CASSKLRGPRELFF
TRBV7-3	TRBJ2-1	TRBD2	16	CASSPRGGSSYNEQFF
TRBV5-1	TRBJ2-5	NA	13	CASSLEQVETQYF
TRBV18	TRBJ2-1	TRBD1	17	CASSPQLGQGRNNEQFF
TRBV7-3	TRBJ2-3	NA	14	CASSLRTAGDTQYF
TRBV11-2	TRBJ2-2	NA	16	CASSLGGGANTGELFF
TRBV6-2/TRBV6-3	TRBJ1-2	NA	15	CASSYSREGPGGYTF
TRBV9	TRBJ1-1	NA	13	CASSVHAGTEAFF
TRBV5-4	TRBJ2-3	TRBD2	16	CASSYPPSGGVDTQYF
TRBV12-3/TRBV12-4	TRBJ2-1	NA	15	CASSATSILLDEQFF
TRBV20-1	TRBJ2-1	TRBD1	16	CSATDPGQGAYNEQFF
TRBV7-9	TRBJ2-3	NA	14	CASSLGQLGDTQYF
TRBV28	TRBJ1-6	TRBD1	11	CASSLTGALHF
TRBV20-1	TRBJ2-2	NA	14	CSARDRLGRGELFF
TRBV11-1	TRBJ1-2	NA	14	CASSRTRSNYGYTF
TRBV3-1	TRBJ1-1	NA	15	CASSQRRTLNTEAFF
TRBV2	TRBJ1-1	NA	12	CATGGRNTEAFF
TRBV27	TRBJ2-1	NA	15	CASSFEWGSYNEQFF
TRBV7-3	TRBJ2-3	TRBD1	14	CASARDRGQITQYF
TRBV28	TRBJ2-3	NA	15	CASSSAGAEGDTQYF
TRBV28	TRBJ2-1	NA	13	CASTLVQNNEQFF
TRBV27	TRBJ2-7	TRBD2	13	CATRRAGTIEQYF
TRBV20-1	TRBJ2-1	NA	15	CSARYIAEIYNEQFF
TRBV6-5	TRBJ1-1	NA	13	CASRGRGGTEAFF
TRBV4-3	TRBJ1-2	NA	15	CASSQDWQDGYGYTF
TRBV12-3/TRBV12-4	TRBJ2-4	NA	16	CASSPRARRTKNIQYF
TRBV7-2	TRBJ2-3	TRBD2	17	CASSLRFAGGRTDTQYF
TRBV11-3	TRBJ2-1	TRBD2	18	CASSLAGLAGVRGNEQFF
TRBV7-3	TRBJ2-1	NA	12	CASSTGTKEQFF
TRBV28	TRBJ2-2	TRBD2	14	CASSSGSRSGELFF
TRBV6-2/TRBV6-3	TRBJ2-3	NA	15	CASSYPHRGADTQYF
TRBV28	TRBJ2-1	NA	14	CASSPPRGGDEQFF
TRBV28	TRBJ1-2	TRBD1	13	CASSFAGGRGYTF